The 32 T cell receptor beta chains reported below all come from one sample, sequenced in a study of T cells in Graves' hyperthyroidism and ophthalmopathy. From RNA transcripts, TCR beta CDR3 regions were amplified. First-round RT-PCR with HTBI primers amplified the TCR CDR3 region. TCRdb used MiXCR to reprocess the multiplex PCR reads, holding one entry per CDR3 protein. In the table there are a few hundred thousand distinct CDR3 sequences, roughly 50% of which are singletons. The sequenced sample consisted of peripheral blood or thyroid tissue (not recorded which). These receptors were taken from a young woman with Graves' hyperthyroidism.

Regarding this clonotype: One end of the junction fails to match germline, which may point to a read error. The chain links TRBV7-2 to TRBJ1-1; D is uncertain. The V gene's germline CDR1 is SGHTA and CDR2 FQGNSA. The CDR3 sequence is 14 residues long. CDR3 residues: CASSQDWKDTEAFF. The CDR3 DNA reads as TGCGCCAGCAGCCAAGATTGGAAGGACACTGAAGCTTTCTTT.

In nucleotides, the CDR3 is TGTGCCATCAGTGAAGTCAGGGGGGAACTGTTTTTT. This encodes CAISEVRGELFF. The J gene is TRBJ1-4, the V gene TRBV10-3, with 7 bases that match TRBD1. The CDR3 totals 12 residues. Germline loops: CDR1 ENHRY, CDR2 SYGVKD. V was pared by 3 bases and J by 12 bases, with 4 bases of the junction left unmatched.

This chain joins TRBV20-1 and TRBJ2-7; 14 nucleotides line up with TRBD2. TRBJ2-1 explains the end of the DNA better; the J call may be wrong. Per germline, CDR1 DFQATT and CDR2 SNEGSKA (reference sequence). This CDR3 has 15 amino acids. The CDR3 bases are TGCAGTGCTAGCGCGGGACTAGCGGGAGACAATGAGCAGTTCTTC. Translation gives CSASAGLAGDNEQFF.

This clonotype was found many times. The chain links TRBV7-3 to TRBJ1-1; unclear D gene. The CDR3 loop spans 13 amino acids. Germline V gene data show CDR1 as SGHTA and CDR2 as FQGTGA. V gave up 6 bases and J gave up 0 bases, with 8 bases separating them. CDR3 sequence reads: CASSSYLNTEAFF. The CDR3 DNA follows: TGTGCCAGCAGTTCCTACTTGAACACTGAAGCTTTCTTT. Full variable domain (missing parts from reference TRBV7-3 and TRBJ1-1): GAGVSQTPSNKVTEKGKYVELRCDPISGHTALYWYRQSLGQGPEFLIYFQGTGAADDSGLPNDRFFAVRPEGSVSTLKIQRTERGDSAVYLCASSSYLNTEAFFGQGTRLTVV.

The chain couples TRBV12-1 to TRBJ1-4; the table's D call TRBD1 went unverified against the DNA. TRBV12-1 represents a pseudogene. CDR3 size: 14 residues. Written as DNA, the CDR3 is TGTGCCAGCAGCTTTGGGGGCTCGGTTGAAAAACTGTTTTTT. Its translation: CASSFGGSVEKLFF.

This clonotype appeared a single time. Without the conserved terminal phenylalanine or tryptophan, this CDR3 likely stems from a read error. It is unclear where the CDR3 begins or ends on the DNA, so no DNA is shown, and the CDR3 is as TCRdb lists it. The gene calls are TRBV2 and TRBJ1-6; the table's TRBD1 call for D was not verified on the DNA. CDR1 is SNHLY and CDR2 is FYNNEI in the germline V gene. A total of 9 residues make up the CDR3, ends included. The CDR3: CASRGDRNT.

This clonotype has at least ten counts. This chain joins TRBV7-9 and TRBJ2-7; perhaps TRBD2 as D (7 bases). Germline lookup yields CDR1 SEHNR and CDR2 FQNEAQ (reference sequence). The ends were cut back, 3 bases at V and 3 bases at J, with 12 bases in the middle. The CDR3 extends over 14 amino acids. The CDR3 here is CASSLEGGDYEQYF. The DNA of the CDR3 is TGTGCCAGCAGCTTGGAGGGGGGGGACTACGAGCAGTACTTC.

This clonotype has at least ten counts. This chain uses TRBV2 with TRBJ1-2; TRBD1 is a possible D gene (5 bases). The germline V gene encodes CDR1 SNHLY and CDR2 FYNNEI. Trimming took off 6 bases at V and 6 bases at J, with 11 bases between the two ends. The CDR3 extends over 12 amino acids. This chain's CDR3 is CASRGGTDGYTF. The CDR3 DNA reads TGTGCCAGCAGGGGGGGGACCGATGGCTACACCTTC.

This sequence joins TRBV2 and TRBJ1-1; D gene uncertain. The CDR3 has 13 amino acids. Trimming took off 4 bases at V and 6 bases at J, with 12 bases between the two ends. Germline V gives CDR1 SNHLY, CDR2 FYNNEI. CDR3 nucleotide sequence: TGTGCCAGCAGTGCGGACGGAATCCCTGAAGCTTTCTTT. Its translation is CASSADGIPEAFF.

V usage is TRBV15 and J usage is TRBJ2-6; TRBD2 matches 12 bases. The length of the CDR3 is 16 residues. J gave up 3 bases and V 7 bases, and 4 bases lay outside the gene matches. Germline CDR1 is LNHNV and CDR2 is YYDKDF (reference sequence). CDR3 in amino acids: CATTSSGRGGANVLTF. Here the CDR3 DNA reads TGTGCCACCACCTCTAGCGGGAGGGGTGGGGCCAACGTCCTGACTTTC.

The table lists this clonotype with many counts. This chain joins TRBV5-1 and TRBJ2-6; D is perhaps TRBD1 or TRBD2 (5 bases each). Trimming left V 4 bases short and J 0 bases short, with 11 bases between. The germline V gene has CDR1 SGHRS and CDR2 YFSETQ. The CDR3 sequence is 16 residues long. The CDR3 DNA reads TGCGCCAGCAGCACCGGGGACCGCTCTGGGGCCAACGTCCTGACTTTC. Amino acid sequence: CASSTGDRSGANVLTF. The variable domain in full, completed from reference TRBV5-1 and TRBJ2-6, reads KAGVTQTPRYLIKTRGQQVTLSCSPISGHRSVSWYQQTPGQGLQFLFEYFSETQRNKGNFPGRFSGRQFSNSRSEMNVSTLELGDSALYLCASSTGDRSGANVLTFGAGSRLTVL.

There are many counts of this clonotype. V and J are TRBV10-3 and TRBJ2-7; D gene uncertain. Germline V gene sequence: CDR1 ENHRY, CDR2 SYGVKD. Trimming took 10 bases from V and 0 from J, leaving 7 bases between them. The CDR3 contains 11 residues. The CDR3 is CATGISYEQYF. The CDR3 DNA sequence: TGTGCCACTGGAATCTCCTACGAGCAGTACTTC.

The chain recombines TRBV20-1 with TRBJ1-5, with D possibly matching TRBD1 (6 bases). Trimming cost V 6 bases and J 4 bases, with 16 bases left between them. The CDR3 is 14 amino acids. The V gene's germline CDR1 is DFQATT and CDR2 SNEGSKA (reference sequence). In DNA form, the CDR3 reads TGCAGTGCCGCGGGGGGCAGGGGAAATCAGCCCCAGCATTTT. This sequence encodes CSAAGGRGNQPQHF.

This clonotype was detected only a few times. Because it lacks the conserved phenylalanine or tryptophan at the end, this CDR3 is likely a read error. The DNA is omitted, as the CDR3 cannot be located on it reliably, and the CDR3 follows TCRdb's listing. The chain links TRBV10-3 to TRBJ2-7; the DNA was not compared with TRBD2, the D call given in the table. Germline V lookup: CDR1 ENHRY, CDR2 SYGVKD. The CDR3 totals 8 residues, both ends included. The CDR3 reads CAISEVAG.

This clonotype was observed at least ten times. This chain links TRBV10-3 with TRBJ1-2; D is perhaps TRBD1 (6 bases). The V end lost 7 bases, the J end lost 0 bases, and 12 bases lay between the germline ends. There are 14 residues in the CDR3. Germline loops: CDR1 ENHRY, CDR2 SYGVKD. The CDR3, as DNA: TGTGCCATCAACCCAGGACAGTCTAACTATGGCTACACCTTC. It specifies CAINPGQSNYGYTF.

The V and J genes are TRBV20-1 and TRBJ2-3; possible D gene TRBD1, 6 bases. Between the trimmed V and J ends, which lost 3 bases and 1 base, there was a span of 14 bases. Germline V lookup: CDR1 DFQATT, CDR2 SNEGSKA (reference sequence). This CDR3 region has 15 residues. CDR3: CSASLVGGGTDTQYF. For the CDR3, the DNA is TGCAGTGCTAGTCTAGTAGGGGGAGGCACAGATACGCAGTATTTT.

In this sample, this clonotype turned up many times. The CDR3 loop is CATHAGRTDTEAFF. The CDR3 nucleotides are TGTGCCACCCACGCGGGGCGGACGGACACTGAAGCTTTCTTT. V usage is TRBV6-5 and J usage is TRBJ1-1; the D gene is possibly TRBD1 (5 bases). The V end lost 10 bases, the J end lost 3 bases, and 18 bases lay between the germline ends. This CDR3 region has 14 residues. Germline loops: CDR1 MNHEY, CDR2 SVGAGI.

The CDR3 spells CAISESMSANEKLFF. Written as DNA, the CDR3 is TGTGCCATCAGTGAGTCGATGTCGGCTAATGAAAAACTGTTTTTT. The gene calls are TRBV10-3 and TRBJ1-4; D gene ambiguous. Germline CDR1 and CDR2: ENHRY and SYGVKD. The V gene lost 0 bases and the J gene lost 3 bases, with 8 bases spanning the gap. CDR3 length: 15 amino acids.

The chain links TRBV13 to TRBJ1-1; TRBD1 might be the D (6 bases). Trimming removed 5 bases from V and 4 bases from J, with 23 bases in between. CDR1 is PRHDT and CDR2 is FYEKMQ in the germline V gene (reference sequence). This CDR3 is 17 amino acids long. CDR3: CASSHLPTRGARTEAFF. CDR3 DNA sequence: TGTGCCAGCAGCCATCTCCCTACGCGGGGGGCGCGCACTGAAGCTTTCTTT.

The CDR3 here is CSAGGKLFF. The CDR3 DNA reads TGCAGTGCGGGGGGAAAACTGTTTTTT. The V and J genes are TRBV20-1 and TRBJ1-4; tentative D call: TRBD1 (5 bases). V was trimmed by 6 bases and J by 10 bases, leaving 6 bases between them. Germline V gene sequence: CDR1 DFQATT, CDR2 SNEGSKA (reference sequence). The CDR3 runs 9 residues.

This clonotype was seen repeatedly, ten times or more. J is TRBJ1-1 and V is TRBV7-8; 11 bases align to TRBD1. The CDR3 runs 14 residues. V gave up 5 bases and J gave up 6 bases; unmatched junction bases: 5. The germline V gene has CDR1 SGHVS and CDR2 FQNEAQ. The CDR3 region has the DNA TGTGCCAGCAGCATACCGGGACAGGGGGCTGAAGCTTTCTTT. Amino acid sequence: CASSIPGQGAEAFF.

The chain uses TRBV29-1 and TRBJ1-1; D perhaps matches TRBD1 (6 bases). The CDR3 runs to 13 residues. Germline-derived CDR1 and CDR2 are SQVTM and ANQGSEA. V lost 5 bases and J lost 3, with 13 bases in between. The CDR3 coding sequence is TGCAGCGTTTGGAGGGGGTTAGACACTGAAGCTTTCTTT. The encoded protein is CSVWRGLDTEAFF.

The V gene is TRBV6-1, the J gene TRBJ1-2; D gene ambiguous. Germline V CDR1 and CDR2: MNHNS, SASEGT. The CDR3 covers 20 residues. The V end lost 6 bases, the J end lost 2 bases, and 31 bases lay between the germline ends. The CDR3 reads CASSPRSSPPPSQANYGYTF. Written as DNA, the CDR3 is TGTGCCAGCAGCCCCCGTAGTTCCCCCCCCCCTTCTCAGGCGAACTATGGCTACACCTTC.

CDR3 loop: CASSGGRTYGYTF. In nucleotides, the CDR3 is TGTGCCAGCAGCGGGGGACGGACCTATGGCTACACCTTC. This chain connects TRBV11-1 to TRBJ1-2; weak D call: TRBD1 (5 bases). CDR1 is SGHAT and CDR2 is FQDESV in the germline V gene (reference sequence). The CDR3 sequence is 13 residues long. With 5 bases removed from V and 4 bases from J, the gap between germline ends came to 11 bases.

This chain links TRBV7-9 with TRBJ2-5, with 8 bases fitting TRBD1. This CDR3 comprises 15 residues. Germline CDR1 and CDR2: SEHNR and FQNEAQ (reference sequence). Germline trimming cut 3 bases from V and 7 bases from J; bases unmatched to any gene: 10. In DNA form, the CDR3 reads TGTGCCAGCAGCTTGTTAAGACAGGGGCCGGTGACCCAGTACTTC. This sequence encodes CASSLLRQGPVTQYF.

This clonotype was detected only a few times. The rearrangement uses TRBV19 and TRBJ2-7; tentative D call: TRBD2 (6 bases). Per the germline V gene, CDR1 is LNHDA and CDR2 is SQIVND (reference sequence). CDR3 length equals 14 residues. Trimming removed 1 base from V and 3 bases from J, with 10 bases in between. DNA for the CDR3: TGTGCCAGTAGTATAGGCGGGGTAAGCTACGAGCAGTACTTC. This gives the protein CASSIGGVSYEQYF.

Details on this clonotype: A much larger clone sits a single nucleotide away, making a read error possible. The chain joins TRBV2 to TRBJ1-5; D uncertain. Germline assignment: CDR1 SNHLY and CDR2 FYNNEI. This CDR3 has 16 residues. CDR3 nucleotides: TGTGGCAGCAGTGACGAGAGGCCCGGTGACAATCAGCCCCAGCATTTT. It encodes CGSSDERPGDNQPQHF.

The chain carries TRBV15 and TRBJ2-2; possible D gene TRBD1, 6 bases. V was shortened by 2 bases and J by 0 bases, with 10 bases between the two germline ends. This CDR3 contains 16 residues. CDR1 and CDR2 from the germline V gene are LNHNV and YYDKDF (reference sequence). The CDR3 DNA follows: TGTGCCACCAGCAGACCGGGACACCCGAACACCGGGGAGCTGTTTTTT. It encodes CATSRPGHPNTGELFF.

This clonotype was seen only once. The V call is TRBV20-1, the J call TRBJ1-5; 7 bases align to TRBD1. With V trimmed by 1 base and J by 0 bases, 6 bases remained unmatched. The germline gives CDR1 DFQATT, CDR2 SNEGSKA (reference sequence). This CDR3 region has 16 residues. This CDR3 is CSARAQGTVSNQPQHF. The CDR3 DNA reads as TGCAGTGCTAGAGCTCAAGGGACAGTTAGCAATCAGCCCCAGCATTTT.

The chain employs TRBV19 and TRBJ2-5, with 7 bases matching TRBD2. The CDR3 is 15 residues long. J gave up 4 bases and V 7 bases, and 12 bases lay outside the gene matches. In germline, CDR1 is LNHDA, CDR2 SQIVND (reference sequence). The CDR3 here is CASTLSAGEVETQYF. The CDR3, as DNA: TGTGCCAGTACCTTAAGCGCGGGAGAGGTAGAGACCCAGTACTTC. The whole variable domain, filled in from reference TRBV19 and TRBJ2-5, reads DGGITQSPKYLFRKEGQNVTLSCEQNLNHDAMYWYRQDPGQGLRLIYYSQIVNDFQKGDIAEGYSVSREKKESFPLTVTSAQKNPTAFYLCASTLSAGEVETQYFGPGTRLLVL.

This clonotype has more than one count but fewer than ten. The chain combines TRBV9 with TRBJ2-2; no reliable D call. The CDR3 is 12 residues long. V was trimmed by 0 bases and J by 7 bases, leaving 4 bases between them. Germline CDR1 SGDLS, CDR2 YYNGEE. CDR3 protein: CASSVGIGELFF. CDR3 DNA: TGTGCCAGCAGCGTAGGAATCGGGGAGCTGTTTTTT.

Concerning this clonotype itself: A much larger clone lies a single base off, so this may be a read error. The chain recombines TRBV10-3 with TRBJ1-2, with TRBD1 matching 8 bases. Trimming cost V 5 bases and J 2 bases; bases outside gene matches: 7. This CDR3 spans 15 amino acids. Germline V gene sequence: CDR1 ENHRY, CDR2 SYGVKD. CDR3 in amino acids: CAISSTGGSNYGYTF. As DNA, the CDR3 is TGTGCCATCAGTTCCACAGGGGGATCGAACTATGGCTACACCTTC.